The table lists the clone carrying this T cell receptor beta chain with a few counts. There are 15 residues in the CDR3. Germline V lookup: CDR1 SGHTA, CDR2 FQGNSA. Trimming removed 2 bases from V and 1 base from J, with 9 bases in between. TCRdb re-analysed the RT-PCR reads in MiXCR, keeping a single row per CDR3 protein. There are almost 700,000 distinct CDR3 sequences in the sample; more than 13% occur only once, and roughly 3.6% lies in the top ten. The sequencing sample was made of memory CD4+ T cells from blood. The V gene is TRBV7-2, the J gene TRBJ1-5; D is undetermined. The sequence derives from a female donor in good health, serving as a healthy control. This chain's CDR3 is CASSLMGGSNQPQHF. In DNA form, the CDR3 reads TGTGCCAGCAGCTTAATGGGCGGCAGCAATCAGCCCCAGCATTTT.